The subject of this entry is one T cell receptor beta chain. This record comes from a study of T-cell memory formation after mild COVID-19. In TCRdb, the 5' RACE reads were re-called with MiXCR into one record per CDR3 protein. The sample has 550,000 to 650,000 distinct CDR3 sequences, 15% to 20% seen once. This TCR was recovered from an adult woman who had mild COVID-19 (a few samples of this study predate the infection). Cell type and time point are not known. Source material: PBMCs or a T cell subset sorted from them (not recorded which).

CDR3 residues: CASSLVEAGGQETQYF. CDR3 DNA sequence: TGTGCCAGCAGCTTAGTAGAAGCGGGAGGCCAAGAGACCCAGTACTTC. This sequence joins TRBV7-8 and TRBJ2-5, with 9 bases lining up with TRBD2. The V gene's germline CDR1 is SGHVS and CDR2 FQNEAQ. V lost 1 base, J lost 1 base, and 4 bases stayed unmatched. CDR3 size: 16 residues.